One sample yielded the 19 T cell receptor beta chains listed below, sequenced in a study of T cells in Graves' hyperthyroidism and ophthalmopathy. The investigators amplified TCR beta CDR3 regions from RNA transcripts. TCR CDR3 underwent first-round RT-PCR with the HTBI primer set. TCRdb reprocessed the multiplex PCR reads with MiXCR, giving one entry per CDR3 protein. The sample shows almost 600,000 distinct CDR3 sequences, 46% of them seen only once. Sample: peripheral blood or thyroid tissue (not recorded which). Every receptor here comes from a woman younger than 30 with Graves' hyperthyroidism.

The V call is TRBV27, the J call TRBJ1-6; D is unresolved. The ends were cut back, 5 bases at V and 6 bases at J, with 17 bases in the middle. CDR1 is MNHEY and CDR2 is SMNVEV in the germline V gene (reference sequence). This CDR3 spans 16 amino acids. CDR3 protein: CASSRQSGLINSPLHF. CDR3 bases: TGTGCCAGCAGTAGACAAAGCGGGCTAATTAATTCACCCCTCCACTTT.

Concerning this clonotype itself: A much bigger clone sits one base away, suggesting this may be a read error. This sequence joins TRBV10-3 and TRBJ1-4; 7 bases are a match to TRBD1. This CDR3 region has 13 residues. Germline lookup yields CDR1 ENHRY and CDR2 SYGVKD. The CDR3 DNA is TGTGCCATCAGGAAGACAGGGAGGTTGGTTGAGGTTTTT. It specifies CAIRKTGRLVEVF.

This clonotype was seen repeatedly, ten times or more. The chain has TRBV19 and TRBJ2-7, with 8 bases that match TRBD2. V was clipped by 3 bases and J by 2 bases; unmatched bases: 6. CDR1 and CDR2 (germline): LNHDA, SQIVND (reference sequence). The CDR3 totals 15 residues. The CDR3 bases are TGTGCCAGTAGTATTACGGGAGGGCCACCCTACGAGCAGTACTTC. Protein product: CASSITGGPPYEQYF.

The chain joins TRBV6-6 to TRBJ1-4; 8 nucleotides agree with TRBD1. Trimming removed 6 bases from V and 3 bases from J; junction bases left unmatched: 9. There are 16 residues in the CDR3. The germline gives CDR1 MNHNY, CDR2 SVGAGI (reference sequence). CDR3 in DNA: TGTGCCAGCAGACCCCAGGGGGCGCCGGCTAATGAAAAACTGTTTTTT. It codes for CASRPQGAPANEKLFF.

The genes are TRBV27 and TRBJ1-3; 8 bases are a match to TRBD1. V trimming: 3 bases; J trimming: 11 bases; junction bases outside the gene matches: 12. The CDR3 has 15 amino acids. Germline V gene data show CDR1 as MNHEY and CDR2 as SMNVEV (reference sequence). CDR3 nucleotides: TGTGCCAGCAGTTTGTTCTCGGGACAGGCGCTCTCCATATATTTT. It translates to CASSLFSGQALSIYF.

As concerns this clonotype: An end of the junction does not agree with germline; a read error may underlie this. The J gene is TRBJ1-2, the V gene TRBV29-1; 7 bases map to TRBD1. The germline V gene encodes CDR1 SQVTM and CDR2 ANQGSEA. The CDR3 length is 15 residues. Here the CDR3 reads CSVESGGGANYDYTF. The CDR3 DNA follows: TGCAGCGTTGAATCAGGGGGGGGAGCTAACTATGACTACACCTTC.

This chain uses TRBV15 with TRBJ2-7, with D possibly matching TRBD2 (6 bases). The CDR3 loop spans 15 amino acids. The V end was cut by 1 base, the J end by 1 base, with 11 bases between. Germline V lookup: CDR1 LNHNV, CDR2 YYDKDF (reference sequence). The CDR3 region is CATSRAPRGSYEQYF. CDR3 nucleotide sequence: TGTGCCACCAGCAGAGCCCCTCGGGGGTCCTACGAGCAGTACTTC.

This clonotype was picked up many times. This chain links TRBV7-9 with TRBJ2-7, with 7 positions matching TRBD2. CDR1 and CDR2 (germline): SEHNR, FQNEAQ (reference sequence). The CDR3 is made up of 16 amino acids. Trimming took 4 bases from V and 0 from J; bases not matched to a gene: 9. The CDR3 loop is CASSSLKAGHSYEQYF. CDR3 in DNA: TGTGCCAGCAGCTCCCTTAAAGCGGGGCACTCCTACGAGCAGTACTTC.

This clonotype was counted many times. The chain joins TRBV29-1 to TRBJ2-2; unclear D gene. The CDR3 has 15 amino acids. Looked up from germline, CDR1 is SQVTM and CDR2 is ANQGSEA. Trimming removed 6 bases from V and 4 bases from J, with 18 bases in between. For the CDR3, the DNA is TGCAGCGTGTCGACGGAACACGGTTCCACCGGGGAGCTGTTTTTT. Its translation is CSVSTEHGSTGELFF.

This clonotype was recorded many times. The genes are TRBV29-1 and TRBJ2-7; 9 bases agree with TRBD1. This CDR3 has 13 amino acids. With 7 bases clipped from V and 3 bases from J, the junction kept 7 bases outside the gene matches. The germline V gene encodes CDR1 SQVTM and CDR2 ANQGSEA. The CDR3 protein is CSAKQGAGYEQYF. Here the CDR3 DNA reads TGCAGCGCTAAACAGGGGGCGGGCTACGAGCAGTACTTC.

This clonotype was counted between two and nine times. The chain employs TRBV24-1 and TRBJ2-1, with D possibly being TRBD1 (5 bases). CDR3 size: 15 residues. CDR1 is KGHDR, CDR2 SFDVKD, per germline. Trimming took off 5 bases at V and 6 bases at J, with 16 bases between the two ends. This CDR3 reads CATSGAGHDSNEQFF. CDR3 nucleotide sequence: TGTGCCACCAGTGGTGCAGGGCACGATAGCAATGAGCAGTTCTTC.

The chain is built from TRBV7-9 and TRBJ2-2; 7 positions agree with TRBD1. V was pared by 6 bases and J by 6 bases, with 7 bases of the junction left unmatched. The CDR3 length is 14 residues. Germline V CDR1 and CDR2: SEHNR, FQNEAQ (reference sequence). CDR3 loop: CASSFEQGAGELFF. The CDR3 DNA follows: TGTGCCAGCAGTTTTGAGCAGGGGGCCGGGGAGCTGTTTTTT.

Many counts were recorded for this clonotype. This sequence joins TRBV5-6 and TRBJ2-2, with D unclear. The germline V gene encodes CDR1 SGHDT and CDR2 YYEEEE. Trimming stripped 4 bases from V and 6 bases from J, with 10 bases between. The CDR3 sequence is 13 residues long. This CDR3 reads CASSISRAGELFF. Here the CDR3 DNA reads TGTGCCAGCAGCATCTCTAGGGCCGGGGAGCTGTTTTTT.

This clonotype showed up many times. This rearrangement joins TRBV18 to TRBJ2-5; D remains ambiguous. The CDR3 totals 13 residues. Trimming removed 3 bases from V and 3 bases from J, with 8 bases in between. The germline gives CDR1 KGHSH, CDR2 LQKENI. For the CDR3, the DNA is TGTGCCAGCTCACCTGGGCAAGAAGAGACCCAGTACTTC. It is translated as CASSPGQEETQYF.

This clonotype was recorded at least ten times. The rearrangement links TRBV5-1 to TRBJ1-1; D is undetermined. Germline-derived CDR1 and CDR2 are SGHRS and YFSETQ. CDR3 length: 14 amino acids. The germline V and J ends were trimmed by 6 bases and 3 bases, with 15 bases remaining between them. CDR3 coding DNA: TGCGCCAGCATCCTAGACGAAGGGTACACTGAAGCTTTCTTT. This translates into CASILDEGYTEAFF.

The genes are TRBV19 and TRBJ2-7, with D possibly matching TRBD2 (6 bases). This CDR3 has 14 amino acids. Trimming left V 8 bases short and J 6 bases short, with 20 bases between. Germline-derived CDR1 and CDR2 are LNHDA and SQIVND (reference sequence). CDR3 loop: CASASRNSGGEQYF. The CDR3 DNA sequence: TGTGCCAGTGCTAGCAGGAATAGCGGTGGCGAGCAGTACTTC.

The rearrangement links TRBV5-1 to TRBJ2-7, with D possibly being TRBD2 (6 bases). This CDR3 contains 12 residues. V shed 5 bases and J shed 7 bases, with 13 bases lying between them. The germline CDR1 and CDR2 sequences are SGHRS and YFSETQ. The CDR3 DNA follows: TGCGCCAGCAGAACTAGCTCCAATGAGCAGTACTTC. This sequence encodes CASRTSSNEQYF.

This clonotype has a handful of counts. J is TRBJ2-5 and V is TRBV2, with D possibly TRBD1 on 5 matching bases. The CDR3 is 15 amino acids. CDR1 is SNHLY, CDR2 FYNNEI, per germline. The V end was cut by 4 bases, the J end by 0 bases, with 12 bases between. The DNA for the CDR3 is TGTGCCAGCAGTGTTGGACATTCGTACCAAGAGACCCAGTACTTC. It encodes CASSVGHSYQETQYF.

This clonotype was counted many times. The chain has TRBV20-1 and TRBJ1-4; D possibly corresponds to TRBD1 (5 bases). V lost 5 bases, J lost 8 bases, and 18 bases lay in between. Germline CDR1 DFQATT, CDR2 SNEGSKA (reference sequence). The CDR3 contains 14 residues. CDR3 sequence reads: CSAARGAGDEKLFF. The CDR3 region has the DNA TGCAGTGCTGCCAGAGGGGCCGGCGACGAAAAACTGTTTTTT.